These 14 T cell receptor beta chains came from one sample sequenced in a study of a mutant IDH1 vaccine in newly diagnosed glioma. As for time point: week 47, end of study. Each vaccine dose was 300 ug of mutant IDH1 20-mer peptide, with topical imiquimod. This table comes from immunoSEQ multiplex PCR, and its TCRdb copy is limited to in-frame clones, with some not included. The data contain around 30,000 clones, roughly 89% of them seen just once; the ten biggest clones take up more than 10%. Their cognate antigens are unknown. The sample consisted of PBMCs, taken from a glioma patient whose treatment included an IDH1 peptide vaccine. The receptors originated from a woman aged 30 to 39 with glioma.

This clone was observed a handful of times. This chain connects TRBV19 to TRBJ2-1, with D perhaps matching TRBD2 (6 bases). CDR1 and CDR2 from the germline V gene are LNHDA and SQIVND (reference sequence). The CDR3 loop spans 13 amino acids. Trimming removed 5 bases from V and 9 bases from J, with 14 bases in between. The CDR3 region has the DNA TGTGCCAGTAGTCCACCGGGAGCGCGTGAGCAGTTCTTC. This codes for CASSPPGAREQFF.

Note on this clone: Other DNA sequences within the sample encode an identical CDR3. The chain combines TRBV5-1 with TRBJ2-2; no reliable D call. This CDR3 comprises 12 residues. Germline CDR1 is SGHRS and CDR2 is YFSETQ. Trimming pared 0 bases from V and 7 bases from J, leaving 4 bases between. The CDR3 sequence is CASSLGGGELFF. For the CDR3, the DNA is TGCGCCAGCAGCTTGGGAGGCGGGGAGCTGTTTTTT.

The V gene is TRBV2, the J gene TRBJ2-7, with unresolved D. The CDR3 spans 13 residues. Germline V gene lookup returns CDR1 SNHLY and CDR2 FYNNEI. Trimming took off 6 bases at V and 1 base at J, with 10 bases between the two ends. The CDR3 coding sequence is TGTGCCAGCAGGAGGACGGTTTCCTACGAGCAGTACTTC. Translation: CASRRTVSYEQYF.

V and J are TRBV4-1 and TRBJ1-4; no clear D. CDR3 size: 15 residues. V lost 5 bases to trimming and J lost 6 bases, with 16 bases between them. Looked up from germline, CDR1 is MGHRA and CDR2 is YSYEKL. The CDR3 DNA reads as TGCGCCAGCAGCAGTAGCGGCGGGATATATGAAAAACTGTTTTTT. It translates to CASSSSGGIYEKLFF.

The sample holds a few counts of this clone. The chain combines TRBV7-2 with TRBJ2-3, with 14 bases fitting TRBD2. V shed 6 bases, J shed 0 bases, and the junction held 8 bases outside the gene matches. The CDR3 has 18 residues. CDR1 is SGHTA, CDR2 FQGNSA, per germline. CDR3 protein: CASRFGLAGGTSTDTQYF. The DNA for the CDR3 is TGTGCCAGCAGGTTCGGACTAGCGGGGGGCACTAGCACAGATACGCAGTATTTT.

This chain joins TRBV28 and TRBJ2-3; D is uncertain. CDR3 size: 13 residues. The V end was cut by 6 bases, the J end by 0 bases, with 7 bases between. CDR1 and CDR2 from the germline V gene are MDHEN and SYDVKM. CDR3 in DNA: TGTGCCAGCAGCCCACCCAGCACAGATACGCAGTATTTT. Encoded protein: CASSPPSTDTQYF.

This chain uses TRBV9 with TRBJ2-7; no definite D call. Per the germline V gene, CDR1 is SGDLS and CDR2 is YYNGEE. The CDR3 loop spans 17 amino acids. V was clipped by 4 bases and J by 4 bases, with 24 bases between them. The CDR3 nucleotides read TGTGCCAGCAGCCGAAGAAGTTTGGACGGGCGGTCTTACGAGCAGTACTTC. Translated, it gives CASSRRSLDGRSYEQYF.

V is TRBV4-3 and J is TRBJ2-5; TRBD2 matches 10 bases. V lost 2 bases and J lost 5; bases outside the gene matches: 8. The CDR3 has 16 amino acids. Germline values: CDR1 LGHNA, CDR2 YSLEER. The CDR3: CASSQNSGGAGETQYF. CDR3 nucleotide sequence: TGCGCCAGCAGCCAAAACAGCGGGGGGGCCGGGGAGACCCAGTACTTC.

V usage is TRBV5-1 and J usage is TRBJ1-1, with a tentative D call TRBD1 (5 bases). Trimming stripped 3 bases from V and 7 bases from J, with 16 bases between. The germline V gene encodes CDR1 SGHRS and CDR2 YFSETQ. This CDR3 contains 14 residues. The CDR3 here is CASSWSAGPHEAFF. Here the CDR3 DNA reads TGCGCCAGCAGCTGGTCCGCAGGGCCCCATGAAGCTTTCTTT.

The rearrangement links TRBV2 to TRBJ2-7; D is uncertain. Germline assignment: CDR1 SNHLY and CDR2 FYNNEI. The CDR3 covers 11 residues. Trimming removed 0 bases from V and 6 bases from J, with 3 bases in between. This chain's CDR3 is CASSEAPEQYF. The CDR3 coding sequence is TGTGCCAGCAGTGAAGCGCCCGAGCAGTACTTC.

The CDR3 is CATSMSRGGQPQHF. DNA of the CDR3: TGTGCCACCAGCATGTCGAGAGGGGGACAGCCCCAGCATTTT. The J gene is TRBJ1-5, the V gene TRBV15; tentative D call: TRBD1 (6 bases). CDR1 LNHNV and CDR2 YYDKDF come from the germline V gene (reference sequence). The CDR3 loop spans 14 amino acids. Trimming pared 4 bases from V and 7 bases from J, leaving 14 bases between.

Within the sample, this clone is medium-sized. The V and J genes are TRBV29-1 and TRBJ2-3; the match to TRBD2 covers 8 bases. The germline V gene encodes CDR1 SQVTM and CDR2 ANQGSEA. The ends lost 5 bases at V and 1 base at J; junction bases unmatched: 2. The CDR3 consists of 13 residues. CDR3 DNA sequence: TGCAGCGTTAGGCGGGGGGGCACAGATACGCAGTATTTT. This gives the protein CSVRRGGTDTQYF.

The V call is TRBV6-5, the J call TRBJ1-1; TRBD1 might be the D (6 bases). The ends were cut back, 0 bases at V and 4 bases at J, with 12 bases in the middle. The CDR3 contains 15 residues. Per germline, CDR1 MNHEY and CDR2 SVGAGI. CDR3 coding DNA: TGTGCCAGCAGTTACTCAGGGCAGGGGAGCACTGAAGCTTTCTTT. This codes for CASSYSGQGSTEAFF.

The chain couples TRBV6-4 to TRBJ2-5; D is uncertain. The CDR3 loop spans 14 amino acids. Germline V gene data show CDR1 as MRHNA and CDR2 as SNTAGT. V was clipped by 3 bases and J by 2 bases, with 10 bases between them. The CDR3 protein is CASSDMTPQETQYF. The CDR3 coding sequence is TGTGCCAGCAGTGATATGACACCGCAAGAGACCCAGTACTTC.